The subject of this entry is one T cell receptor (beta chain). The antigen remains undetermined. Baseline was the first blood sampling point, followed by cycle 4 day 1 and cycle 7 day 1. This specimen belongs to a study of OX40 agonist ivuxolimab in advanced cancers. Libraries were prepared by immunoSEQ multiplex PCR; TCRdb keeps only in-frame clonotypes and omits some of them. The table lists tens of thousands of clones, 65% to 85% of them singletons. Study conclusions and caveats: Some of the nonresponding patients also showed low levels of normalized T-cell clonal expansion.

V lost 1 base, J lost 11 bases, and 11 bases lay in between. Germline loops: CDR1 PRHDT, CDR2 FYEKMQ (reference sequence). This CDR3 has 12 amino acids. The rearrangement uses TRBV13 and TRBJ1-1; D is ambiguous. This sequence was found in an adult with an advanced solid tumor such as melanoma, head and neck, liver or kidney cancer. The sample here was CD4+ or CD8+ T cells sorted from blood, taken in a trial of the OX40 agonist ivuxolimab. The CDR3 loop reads CASSLVVPWAFF. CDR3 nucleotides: TGTGCCAGCAGCTTAGTAGTCCCGTGGGCTTTCTTT.